The clone carrying this T cell receptor beta chain was detected a few times. Its cognate antigen is unknown. It was from 2 million PBMCs stored at -80 C that the unsorted libraries were obtained. In germline, CDR1 is SEHNR, CDR2 FQNEAQ (reference sequence). This CDR3 contains 20 residues. The J segment lost 0 bases and the V segment lost 1 base, leaving 15 bases of the junction unmatched. The source of the sample is a study of neurological immune-mediated disorders. The cDNA was synthesized by means of template-switch 5'RACE, which was carried out with 10-nucleotide random UMIs. Using its own MiXCR run on the 5' RACE reads, TCRdb lists one record per CDR3 protein. The sample yields tens of thousands of distinct CDR3 sequences, nearly 3.5% seen once. General study findings and limits: One related-CDR3 cluster, which may be a signature, held the repertoires of 18 of 34 multiple sclerosis patients after phylogenetic grouping.

This chain links TRBV7-9 with TRBJ2-1, with TRBD1 matching 7 bases. The sequencing sample was made of PBMCs. The clonotype comes from a man aged 35 to 55 with multiple sclerosis. In nucleotides, the CDR3 is TGTGCCAGCAGCTTAGGCTGGAGAGAGACAGGGCTAAGCTCCTACAATGAGCAGTTCTTC. The encoded protein is CASSLGWRETGLSSYNEQFF.